This note documents a single TCR beta chain sequence. Its antigen is unknown. Looked up from germline, CDR1 is SQVTM and CDR2 is ANQGSEA. The CDR3 extends over 12 amino acids. Trimming removed 5 bases at V and 5 bases at J, with 12 bases between. This record comes from a study of post-analysis software for immune sequencing data. Study background: Relapsing-remitting, secondary progressive and progressive-relapsing forms made up the multiple sclerosis disease courses. Study-level points and caveats: Controls significantly exceeded multiple sclerosis patients in normalized Chao1 diversity. Samples sharing a preparation batch grouped tightly together when assessed by F measure. Elevated frequency relative to controls characterized roughly 5 TRBV segments in patients, TRBV5-6, TRBV5-1 and TRBV20-1 among them.

Unique molecular identifiers were built into the TCR beta cDNA libraries. Out of about 0.9 to 10 million T cells, about 510,000 cDNA molecules were generated. MiXCR, applied by TCRdb to the PCR reads, yields one record per CDR3 protein. The data hold hundreds of thousands of distinct CDR3 sequences, with approximately 50% observed a single time. The sample was blood. V gene TRBV29-1 combines with J gene TRBJ1-1; D is unresolved. This receptor was obtained from a girl under 18 with multiple sclerosis. The CDR3 spells CSVHGVGTEAFF. The CDR3, as DNA: TGCAGCGTTCATGGGGTAGGGACTGAAGCTTTCTTT.